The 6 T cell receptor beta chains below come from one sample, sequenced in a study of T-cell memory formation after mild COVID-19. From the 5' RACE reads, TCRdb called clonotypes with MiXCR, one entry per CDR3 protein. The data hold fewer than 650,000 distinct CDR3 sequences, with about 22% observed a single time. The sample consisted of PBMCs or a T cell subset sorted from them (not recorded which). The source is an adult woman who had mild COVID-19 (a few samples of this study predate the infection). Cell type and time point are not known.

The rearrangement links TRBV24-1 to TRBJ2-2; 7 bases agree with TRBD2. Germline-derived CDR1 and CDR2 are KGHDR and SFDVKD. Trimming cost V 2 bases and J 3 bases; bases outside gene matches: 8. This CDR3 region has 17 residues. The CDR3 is CATSDSEASGYTGELFF. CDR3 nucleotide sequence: TGTGCCACCAGTGATTCTGAGGCTAGCGGATACACCGGGGAGCTGTTTTTT.

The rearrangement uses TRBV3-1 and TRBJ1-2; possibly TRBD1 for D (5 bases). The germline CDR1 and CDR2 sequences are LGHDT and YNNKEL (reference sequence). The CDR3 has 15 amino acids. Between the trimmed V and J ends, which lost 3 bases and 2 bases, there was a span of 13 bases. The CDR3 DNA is TGTGCCAGCAGCCAGGGAAAAGGGACCAACTATGGCTACACCTTC. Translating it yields CASSQGKGTNYGYTF.

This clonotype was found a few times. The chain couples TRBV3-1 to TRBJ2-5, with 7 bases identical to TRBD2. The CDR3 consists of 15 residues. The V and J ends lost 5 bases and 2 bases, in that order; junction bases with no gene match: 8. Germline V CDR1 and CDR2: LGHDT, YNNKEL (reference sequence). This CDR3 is CASSSGVGGQETQYF. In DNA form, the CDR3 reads TGTGCCAGCAGCTCTGGTGTGGGGGGGCAAGAGACCCAGTACTTC.

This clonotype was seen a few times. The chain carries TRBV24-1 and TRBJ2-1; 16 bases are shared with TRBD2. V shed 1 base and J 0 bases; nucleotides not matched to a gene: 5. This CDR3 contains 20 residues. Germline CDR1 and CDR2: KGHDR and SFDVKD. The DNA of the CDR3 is TGTGCCACCAGTGATTTAGGGACTAGCGGGAGGGCTGGCTCCTACAATGAGCAGTTCTTC. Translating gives CATSDLGTSGRAGSYNEQFF.

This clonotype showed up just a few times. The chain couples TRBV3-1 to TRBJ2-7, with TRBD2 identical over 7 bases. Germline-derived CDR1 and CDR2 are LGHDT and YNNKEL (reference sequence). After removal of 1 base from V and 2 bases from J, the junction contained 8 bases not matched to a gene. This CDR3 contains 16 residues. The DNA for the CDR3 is TGTGCCAGCAGCCAAGGTCTTCTAGCGGATACCTACGAGCAGTACTTC. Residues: CASSQGLLADTYEQYF.

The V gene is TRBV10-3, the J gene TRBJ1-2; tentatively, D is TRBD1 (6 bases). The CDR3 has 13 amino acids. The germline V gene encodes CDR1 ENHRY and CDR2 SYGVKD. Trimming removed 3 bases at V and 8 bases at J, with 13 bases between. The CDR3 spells CAISDLDSSGYTF. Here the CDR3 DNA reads TGTGCCATCAGTGATCTGGACAGTTCGGGCTACACCTTC.